Below, 21 T cell receptor beta chains from the same sample are listed, as sequenced in a study of T cells in Graves' hyperthyroidism and ophthalmopathy. The source material, RNA transcripts, was used to amplify TCR beta CDR3 regions. The HTBI set primed first-round TCR CDR3 RT-PCR. TCRdb fed the multiplex PCR reads into MiXCR, producing one record per CDR3 protein. The table lists roughly 520,000 distinct CDR3 sequences, approximately 25% of them singletons. The material sequenced was blood. The origin of the receptors is a woman in her twenties or thirties with Graves' ophthalmopathy.

This clonotype was seen ten or more times. The CDR3 region is CARRSSRGGQPQHF. Here the CDR3 DNA reads TGTGCCAGACGGTCCTCGAGGGGGGGACAGCCCCAGCATTTT. The V gene is TRBV6-5, the J gene TRBJ1-5, with a tentative D call TRBD1 (6 bases). Germline CDR1 and CDR2: MNHEY and SVGAGI. V was pared by 9 bases and J by 7 bases, with 19 bases between. The CDR3 has 14 residues.

Ten or more counts support this clonotype. This rearrangement joins TRBV2 to TRBJ2-7; 7 nucleotides align to TRBD1. CDR1 is SNHLY, CDR2 FYNNEI, per germline. The CDR3 is 14 amino acids. The V segment lost 6 bases and the J segment 3 bases; nucleotides outside the gene matches: 8. CDR3 DNA: TGTGCCAGCAGCCTCCAGACAGGGATCTACGAGCAGTACTTC. Its translation is CASSLQTGIYEQYF.

The rearrangement links TRBV6-1 to TRBJ2-7, with D perhaps TRBD2 (5 bases). The germline CDR1 and CDR2 sequences are MNHNS and SASEGT. Trimming took 6 bases from V and 2 from J, leaving 14 bases between them. This CDR3 comprises 14 residues. CDR3 region: CASSLRDPTYEQYF. CDR3 nucleotide sequence: TGTGCCAGCAGCCTACGGGATCCTACCTACGAGCAGTACTTC.

This clonotype was detected ten times or more. The V and J genes are TRBV4-3 and TRBJ1-2; D is possibly TRBD1 (6 bases). V was shortened by 0 bases and J by 10 bases, with 12 bases between the two germline ends. The germline gives CDR1 LGHNA, CDR2 YSLEER. The CDR3 totals 13 residues. DNA for the CDR3: TGCGCCAGCAGCCAAGAAACAGGGAGGGTCTACACCTTC. Encoded protein: CASSQETGRVYTF.

A few counts support this clonotype. V usage is TRBV7-9 and J usage is TRBJ1-5, with a tentative D call TRBD1 (5 bases). V lost 5 bases, J lost 2 bases, and 13 bases lay in between. Germline CDR1 SEHNR, CDR2 FQNEAQ (reference sequence). The CDR3 totals 15 residues. For the CDR3, the DNA is TGTGCCAGCAGCCACAGTGGGGGGGGCAATCAGCCCCAGCATTTT. Its translation is CASSHSGGGNQPQHF.

A note on this clonotype: One base away lies a much larger clone, so this may be a sequencing read error. The chain employs TRBV7-9 and TRBJ1-5; D unresolved. V lost 4 bases and J 4 bases, leaving 8 bases between the germline ends. Germline values: CDR1 SEHNR, CDR2 FQNEAQ (reference sequence). The CDR3 contains 13 residues. The CDR3 DNA reads TGTGCCAGCAGCTCGGACGTAAATCAGCCCCAGCATTTT. Its protein product is CASSSDVNQPQHF.

The V and J genes are TRBV4-1 and TRBJ1-2, with D tentatively TRBD1 (6 bases). V lost 3 bases, J lost 8 bases, and 16 bases lay in between. Germline assignment: CDR1 MGHRA and CDR2 YSYEKL. This CDR3 has 14 amino acids. CDR3 region: CASSHPGTQAGYTF. The CDR3, as DNA: TGCGCCAGCAGCCATCCCGGGACACAAGCCGGCTACACCTTC.

This clonotype has ten or more counts. The chain combines TRBV20-1 with TRBJ2-7; D might be TRBD1 or TRBD2, each matching 5 bases. V was cut by 6 bases and J by 4 bases, with 22 bases left in between. The CDR3 is 15 amino acids. CDR1 DFQATT and CDR2 SNEGSKA come from the germline V gene (reference sequence). The DNA of the CDR3 is TGCAGTGCGCGAGCATCGGGGACGAGCATATACGAGCAGTACTTC. As protein: CSARASGTSIYEQYF.

In its sample, this clonotype was seen many times. The V gene is TRBV12-3 or TRBV12-4, the J gene TRBJ1-1; D is ambiguous. The CDR3 contains 15 residues. The V end was cut by 4 bases, the J end by 6 bases, with 18 bases between. The CDR3 DNA reads as TGTGCCAGCAGTTCTCGCCGAGTGAGTACGCCTGAAGCTTTCTTT. Encoded protein: CASSSRRVSTPEAFF.

The sample holds many counts of this clonotype. The chain carries TRBV19 and TRBJ2-7; TRBD2 is a possible D gene (6 bases). Trimming took off 3 bases at V and 5 bases at J, with 17 bases between the two ends. The CDR3 is 15 amino acids. Germline assignment: CDR1 LNHDA and CDR2 SQIVND (reference sequence). CDR3 sequence: CASSMVGGNEDEQYF. The DNA for the CDR3 is TGTGCCAGTAGTATGGTTGGGGGGAATGAGGACGAGCAGTACTTC.

The rearrangement joins TRBV6-2 or TRBV6-3 to TRBJ1-5; maybe TRBD1 (5 bases). The CDR3 has 15 amino acids. V lost 8 bases and J lost 0, with 14 bases in between. CDR1 is MNHEY and CDR2 is SVGEGT in the germline V gene. The CDR3 here is CASEDTEYSNQPQHF. CDR3 coding DNA: TGTGCCAGCGAGGACACAGAATATAGCAATCAGCCCCAGCATTTT.

Ten or more counts support this clonotype. This chain joins TRBV13 and TRBJ2-7; D uncertain. CDR3 size: 15 residues. Trimming removed 5 bases from V and 2 bases from J, with 16 bases in between. Germline values: CDR1 PRHDT, CDR2 FYEKMQ (reference sequence). The CDR3 sequence is CASSLAGDGPYEQYF. CDR3 DNA: TGTGCCAGCAGCCTCGCCGGCGACGGCCCCTACGAGCAGTACTTC.

This clonotype was seen ten or more times. This chain uses TRBV7-3 with TRBJ1-1; possible D gene TRBD1, 6 bases. The CDR3 is made up of 15 amino acids. Trimming left V 7 bases short and J 1 base short, with 16 bases between. Looked up from germline, CDR1 is SGHTA and CDR2 is FQGTGA. The CDR3 spells CASNPSGGPNTEAFF. For the CDR3, the DNA is TGTGCCAGCAACCCATCCGGGGGGCCGAACACTGAAGCTTTCTTT.

This clonotype has only a few counts. This chain links TRBV28 with TRBJ1-2; unclear D gene. The germline gives CDR1 MDHEN, CDR2 SYDVKM. With 3 bases removed from V and 12 bases from J, the gap between germline ends came to 14 bases. The CDR3 has 12 residues. The CDR3 bases are TGTGCCAGCAGTTTTGGTTCTAGGGCAAACACCTTC. Encoded protein: CASSFGSRANTF.

This sequence joins TRBV12-3 or TRBV12-4 and TRBJ1-5, with TRBD1 matching over 9 bases. CDR3 size: 17 residues. J was trimmed by 7 bases and V by 5 bases; bases with no gene match: 15. CDR3 nucleotides: TGTGCCAGCAGTCGTTATTTTTGGGGACAGGGAGGGCAGCCCCAGCATTTT. Protein: CASSRYFWGQGGQPQHF.

This clonotype has ten or more counts. The V gene is TRBV11-2, the J gene TRBJ2-7; D possibly corresponds to TRBD1 (6 bases). V lost 5 bases and J lost 3, with 11 bases in between. The CDR3 runs to 13 residues. Germline V gene lookup returns CDR1 SGHAT and CDR2 FQNNGV. CDR3 region: CASSPTGHYEQYF. The CDR3 region has the DNA TGTGCCAGCAGCCCGACAGGACACTACGAGCAGTACTTC.

The table lists this clonotype with many counts. V usage is TRBV18 and J usage is TRBJ1-2; no clear D gene. This CDR3 has 12 residues. Looked up from germline, CDR1 is KGHSH and CDR2 is LQKENI. Trimming pared 5 bases from V and 4 bases from J, leaving 8 bases between. The CDR3 DNA follows: TGTGCCAGCTCATCATCAGCCTATGGCTACACCTTC. Residues: CASSSSAYGYTF.

This clonotype was picked up many times. J is TRBJ1-3 and V is TRBV6-2 or TRBV6-3, with a weak D call TRBD1 (6 bases). This CDR3 comprises 19 residues. Germline V gives CDR1 MNHEY, CDR2 SVGEGT. Trimming pared 2 bases from V and 0 bases from J, leaving 20 bases between. The CDR3 spells CASSYPAGQLSSSGNTIYF. The CDR3 nucleotides read TGTGCCAGCAGTTACCCGGCGGGACAATTAAGTAGCTCTGGAAACACCATATATTTT.

This CDR3 reads CSARDVQTYGYTF. The CDR3, as DNA: TGCAGTGCTAGAGATGTACAGACTTATGGCTACACCTTC. The V gene is TRBV20-1, the J gene TRBJ1-2, with no clear D. V was cut by 0 bases and J by 5 bases, with 10 bases left in between. Germline V gene data show CDR1 as DFQATT and CDR2 as SNEGSKA (reference sequence). This CDR3 contains 13 residues.

This clonotype was seen at least ten times. This chain uses TRBV5-1 with TRBJ2-2; no clear D. Trimming took 3 bases from V and 8 from J, leaving 5 bases between them. The germline gives CDR1 SGHRS, CDR2 YFSETQ. The CDR3 length is 11 residues. CDR3 sequence: CASSSNGELFF. DNA of the CDR3: TGCGCCAGCAGCTCCAATGGGGAGCTGTTTTTT.

This clonotype occurred many times. The chain links TRBV27 to TRBJ2-7; tentative D call: TRBD1 (5 bases). CDR3 length equals 15 residues. Trimming took 5 bases from V and 2 from J, leaving 16 bases between them. CDR1 and CDR2 from the germline V gene are MNHEY and SMNVEV (reference sequence). The CDR3 sequence is CASSETMDTAYEQYF. As DNA, the CDR3 is TGTGCCAGCAGTGAAACAATGGACACTGCCTACGAGCAGTACTTC.